The 8 T cell receptor beta chains given below trace back to one sample, sequenced in a study of control samples from healthy donors and cancer patients. The assay was immunoSEQ multiplex PCR, and TCRdb's table has in-frame clones only and misses some. The table records 40,000 to 60,000 clones, almost 90% of them present only once. Sample: PBMCs. These receptors all stem from a man in his forties or fifties with head and neck cancer.

The genes are TRBV5-1 and TRBJ2-3; TRBD1 aligns across 10 bases. This CDR3 region has 16 residues. Germline trimming cut 1 base from V and 5 bases from J; bases unmatched to any gene: 7. In germline, CDR1 is SGHRS, CDR2 YFSETQ. CDR3 region: CASSLPAGQGIDTQYF. As DNA, the CDR3 is TGCGCCAGCAGCTTGCCAGCGGGACAGGGGATAGATACGCAGTATTTT.

This chain links TRBV2 with TRBJ2-1; 7 bases map to TRBD2. The germline gives CDR1 SNHLY, CDR2 FYNNEI. This CDR3 has 15 residues. The trim removed 2 bases at V and 2 bases at J, leaving 3 bases unmatched. The CDR3 DNA is TGTGCCAGCAGTGAAACCCTAGCGGCCTACAATGAGCAGTTCTTC. This translates into CASSETLAAYNEQFF. Together with reference TRBV2 and TRBJ2-1, the CDR3 gives the full variable domain: EPEVTQTPSHQVTQMGQEVILRCVPISNHLYFYWYRQILGQKVEFLVSFYNNEISEKSEIFDDQFSVERPDGSNFTLKIRSTKLEDSAMYFCASSETLAAYNEQFFGPGTRLTVL.

CDR3 protein: CASSLRTENTEAFF. CDR3 bases: TGTGCCAGCAGCTTAAGGACAGAGAACACTGAAGCTTTCTTT. This rearrangement joins TRBV7-9 to TRBJ1-1; tentative D call: TRBD1 (6 bases). The germline V gene encodes CDR1 SEHNR and CDR2 FQNEAQ (reference sequence). V was cut by 2 bases and J by 1 base, with 8 bases left in between. This CDR3 comprises 14 residues.

This clone was detected a few times. This rearrangement joins TRBV6-5 to TRBJ1-3; D gene uncertain. Trimming shortened V by 6 bases and J by 0 bases, and 12 bases separated the two germline ends. Germline V gives CDR1 MNHEY, CDR2 SVGAGI. The CDR3 length is 15 residues. CDR3 residues: CASRSGVLSGNTIYF. The CDR3 nucleotides read TGTGCCAGCAGGTCAGGTGTCCTCTCTGGAAACACCATATATTTT.

The chain is built from TRBV5-1 and TRBJ2-3, with D unresolved. CDR1 and CDR2 (germline): SGHRS, YFSETQ. The CDR3 contains 13 residues. The V end was cut by 7 bases, the J end by 5 bases, with 14 bases between. CDR3 bases: TGCGCCAGCCGCGAACCTCCGGTAGATACGCAGTATTTT. It yields the protein CASREPPVDTQYF.

The rearrangement uses TRBV4-1 and TRBJ2-1, with 7 bases identical to TRBD2. The germline gives CDR1 MGHRA, CDR2 YSYEKL. The V and J ends lost 1 base and 2 bases, in that order; junction bases with no gene match: 5. The CDR3 contains 16 residues. CDR3 in amino acids: CASSQGEGLPYNEQFF. The CDR3, as DNA: TGCGCCAGCAGCCAAGGGGAGGGACTACCCTACAATGAGCAGTTCTTC.

This chain uses TRBV7-9 with TRBJ1-5; D is perhaps TRBD1 (5 bases). The CDR3 consists of 12 residues. Trimming stripped 8 bases from V and 9 bases from J, with 14 bases between. CDR1 is SEHNR, CDR2 FQNEAQ, per germline (reference sequence). This CDR3 is CASAGQSGPQHF. The CDR3 DNA follows: TGTGCCAGCGCAGGGCAATCAGGGCCCCAGCATTTT.

The rearrangement uses TRBV18 and TRBJ2-2; the D gene is possibly TRBD1 (5 bases). This CDR3 is built from 15 residues. The V gene's germline CDR1 is KGHSH and CDR2 LQKENI. Trimming took 6 bases from V and 3 from J, leaving 14 bases between them. The CDR3, as DNA: TGTGCCAGCTCTTTCACAGGTATCGACACCGGGGAGCTGTTTTTT. It translates to CASSFTGIDTGELFF.